This TCR beta chain was found in a study of response to subunit inactivated influenza vaccine. General study results and limits: Authors proposed each seasonal influenza vaccination draws in few new T cells.

This CDR3 spans 14 amino acids. CDR1 SEHNR and CDR2 FQNEAQ come from the germline V gene (reference sequence). Trimming cost V 5 bases and J 3 bases, with 10 bases left between them. A single record per CDR3 protein comes from TCRdb applying MiXCR to the RT-PCR reads. The table records about half a million distinct CDR3 sequences, about 7.6% of them present only once. The table lists this clonotype with a few counts. Its specificity is not known. The sample here was PBMCs from blood, taken 23 months after vaccination. The clonotype comes from a man between 50 and 69 years old who received an inactivated influenza vaccine. The V and J genes are TRBV7-9 and TRBJ1-4; D not resolved. The CDR3 here is CASSPFGANEKLFF. The CDR3 region has the DNA TGTGCCAGCAGCCCTTTCGGGGCTAATGAAAAACTGTTTTTT.